These T cell receptor beta chains were read from a single sample in a study of T cell repertoires in cytomegalovirus infection. TCRdb ran MiXCR on the reads and lists one entry per CDR3 protein. The sample records roughly 500,000 distinct CDR3 sequences, about 15% being singletons. The material sequenced was CD8+ T cells from PBMCs. These TCRs come from a human donor in good health (CMV status not recorded). Some clones in this sample may be carry-over from other donors' samples. Both conserved end residues are part of each CDR3. D genes are given only for firm matches. Expanded clones are given a class, and other clones once, few, many or no size at all.

TRBV20-1,TRBJ1-2,TRBD1,NA,14,TGCAGTGCTAGACCGGACAGGGGAAACTATGGCTACACCTTC,CSARPDRGNYGYTF
TRBV24-1,TRBJ2-2,NA,NA,14,TGTGCCACCAGTGATTTAGGCGAGGAGTTGGGGCTGTTTTTT,CATSDLGEELGLFF
TRBV20-1,TRBJ1-3,NA,NA,14,TGCAGTGCTAGTAGCCCTTACTCTGGAAACACCATATATTTT,CSASSPYSGNTIYF
TRBV4-1,TRBJ2-1,TRBD2,few,14,TGCGCCAGCAGCCCCCCCAGCGGGAGGGCCTATCAGTTCTTC,CASSPPSGRAYQFF
TRBV4-2,TRBJ2-5,NA,NA,15,TGTGCCAGCAGCCAATCCGTTGGGCCTCAAGAGACCCAGTACTTC,CASSQSVGPQETQYF
TRBV7-9,TRBJ2-1,TRBD1,many,15,TGTGCCAGCCAGAGGGCCGGGACAGGGAGGAATGAGCAGTTCTTC,CASQRAGTGRNEQFF
TRBV27,TRBJ2-3,TRBD1,NA,14,TGTGCCAGTATCGGGACAGGGGATTTCGATACGCAGTATTTT,CASIGTGDFDTQYF
TRBV29-1,TRBJ2-5,NA,many,16,TGCAGCGTTGAAATTGGATCGGAGGGGGTCCAGGAGACCCAGTACTTC,CSVEIGSEGVQETQYF
TRBV7-3,TRBJ2-3,NA,many,16,TGTGCCCCGACTTACCCGACTGTGCAGGGCACAGATACGCAGTATTTT,CAPTYPTVQGTDTQYF
TRBV11-2,TRBJ2-3,NA,many,15,TGTGCCAGCAGCTTAAGTCGCCAGTCTACAGATACGCAGTATTTT,CASSLSRQSTDTQYF
TRBV27,TRBJ2-1,TRBD2,few,16,TGTGCCAGCAGTTTAACCGGGACTAGCGGGAGGGTTGAGCAGTTCTTC,CASSLTGTSGRVEQFF
TRBV7-9,TRBJ1-2,NA,many,15,TGTGCCAGCAGCTTAGGGGCACGCAGGGATGGTGGCTACACCTTC,CASSLGARRDGGYTF
TRBV28,TRBJ1-2,NA,few,15,TGTGCCAGCAGTTTATTTGGCCAGGGTGACCGCGGCTACACCTTC,CASSLFGQGDRGYTF
TRBV7-9,TRBJ2-4,TRBD1,many,13,TGTGCCAGCACCAGACAGGGAAAAAACATTCAGTACTTC,CASTRQGKNIQYF
TRBV4-1,TRBJ1-1,NA,NA,16,TGCGCCAGCAGCCAAGATAGGTCCGGGCTAGGGACTGAAGCTTTCTTT,CASSQDRSGLGTEAFF
TRBV11-2,TRBJ1-1,TRBD1,few,13,TGTGCCAGCAGCATACAGGGGTGGACTGAAGCTTTCTTT,CASSIQGWTEAFF
TRBV14,TRBJ2-7,NA,NA,13,TGTGCCAGCAGCCGCAGACAGACCCACGAGCAGTACTTC,CASSRRQTHEQYF
TRBV19,TRBJ1-1,NA,NA,15,TGTGCCAGTAGTATGGGGGGGACCGCGAACACTGAAGCTTTCTTT,CASSMGGTANTEAFF
TRBV7-7,TRBJ2-1,NA,many,15,TGTGCCAGCAGCCCACAGGACGCCCGTCGCAATGAGCAGTTCTTC,CASSPQDARRNEQFF
TRBV4-1,TRBJ2-3,TRBD1,many,15,TGCGCCAGCAGCCAAGGGACAGGGGCTCTGGATACGCAGTATTTT,CASSQGTGALDTQYF
TRBV5-5,TRBJ2-7,NA,NA,14,TGTGCCAGCAGCTTGTCCGGGGGCACCTCCGAGCAGTACTTC,CASSLSGGTSEQYF
TRBV28,TRBJ2-2,TRBD1,few,18,TGTGCCAGCAGTTCCCCGGACAGGTTTCGATTGGATACCGGGGAGCTGTTTTTT,CASSSPDRFRLDTGELFF
TRBV2,TRBJ2-1,TRBD1,many,15,TGTGCCAGCAGTGACGGGACAGGGGGCGTGGATGAGCAGTTCTTC,CASSDGTGGVDEQFF
TRBV6-1,TRBJ2-5,NA,NA,14,TGTGCCAGCATGAATGAACAGCTCCAAGAGACCCAGTACTTC,CASMNEQLQETQYF
TRBV19,TRBJ2-1,TRBD2,many,19,TGTGCCAGTAGTATTTCCCTGACTAGCGGGGGTGTCCTGGGGAATGAGCAGTTCTTC,CASSISLTSGGVLGNEQFF
TRBV2,TRBJ1-2,NA,many,11,TGTGCCAGCAAATCTAACTATGGCTACACCTTC,CASKSNYGYTF
TRBV9,TRBJ1-2,NA,few,15,TGTGCCAGCAGCGCCCCTGGTGAGGGAAGGTATGGCTACACCTTC,CASSAPGEGRYGYTF
TRBV27,TRBJ1-5,NA,NA,13,TGTGCCAGCCAGGGACCTAACAATCAGCCCCAGCATTTT,CASQGPNNQPQHF
TRBV27,TRBJ1-5,TRBD1,many,15,TGTGCCAGCAGTAACGACAGGGGTGGCAATCAGCCCCAGCATTTT,CASSNDRGGNQPQHF
TRBV10-3,TRBJ2-3,NA,NA,14,TGTGCCATCAGTGAAAAGGGGCTAGCCGATACGCAGTATTTT,CAISEKGLADTQYF
TRBV28,TRBJ2-1,NA,many,19,TGTGCCAGCAGTTTAATTGGTACTGGGTTAGTCCCCATTTACAATGAGCAGTTCTTC,CASSLIGTGLVPIYNEQFF
TRBV6-2/TRBV6-3,TRBJ1-2,TRBD1,NA,14,TGTGCCAGCAGGTACAGGGGAGCCAGCTATGGCTACACCTTC,CASRYRGASYGYTF
TRBV6-1,TRBJ2-2,NA,many,13,TGTGCCAGCAGATGGGGGGACACCGGGGAGCTGTTTTTT,CASRWGDTGELFF
TRBV20-1,TRBJ2-3,NA,many,15,TGCAGTGCTAGAGAGGGCGGGGGCTGGACAGATACGCAGTATTTT,CSAREGGGWTDTQYF
TRBV19,TRBJ1-5,NA,many,16,TGTGCCAGTAGTATAGATCGGGAGGGGGGCAATCAGCCCCAGCATTTT,CASSIDREGGNQPQHF
TRBV7-8,TRBJ2-1,NA,many,14,TGTGCCAGCAGCTTAGTTCCTAGCGAGAGGGTAGAGTTCTTC,CASSLVPSERVEFF
TRBV3-1,TRBJ1-1,TRBD1,NA,17,TGTGCCAGCAGCCATGGGGGACAGGGATTTAAGAACACTGAAGCTTTCTTT,CASSHGGQGFKNTEAFF
TRBV27,TRBJ2-1,NA,NA,14,TGTGCCAGCAGTTTATTAGGTCCCTACAATGAGCAGTTCTTC,CASSLLGPYNEQFF
TRBV14,TRBJ1-1,NA,NA,15,TGTGCCAGCAGCCAAGGACGGACGAGGAACACTGAAGCTTTCTTT,CASSQGRTRNTEAFF
TRBV3-1,TRBJ2-3,NA,NA,15,TGTGCCAGCAGCTTGGGACTTGGGGACACAGATACGCAGTATTTT,CASSLGLGDTDTQYF
TRBV20-1,TRBJ1-3,TRBD1,few,14,TGCAGTGCTCCCCGGACAGGCGAAGGAAACACCATATATTTT,CSAPRTGEGNTIYF
TRBV27,TRBJ2-1,NA,NA,13,TGTGCCAGCAGTTTCCGAGGGTACAATGAGCAGTTCTTC,CASSFRGYNEQFF
TRBV7-9,TRBJ2-3,NA,many,13,TGTGCCAGCACCGAAGCCCACGTGGATACGCAGTATTTT,CASTEAHVDTQYF